The rows below give T cell receptor beta chains drawn from one sample of a study of T cells in Graves' hyperthyroidism and ophthalmopathy. MiXCR, run by TCRdb on the multiplex PCR reads, gives a single entry per CDR3 protein. The repertoire holds 450,000 to 500,000 distinct CDR3 sequences, with under 25% as singletons. The specimen sequenced was blood. Every receptor here comes from a woman aged 65 to 85 with Graves' ophthalmopathy. The CDR3 runs from the conserved cysteine through the conserved F or W. The order of the fields is J gene, clone size, CDR3 length, D gene, V gene, CDR3 protein, CDR3 DNA. A D gene is named only where the DNA matches it firmly. Clone size appears in some rows only: once, few, many, or a class for an expanded clone.

>TRBJ2-5|many|14|-|TRBV12-3/TRBV12-4
CASSIAGPQETQYF
TGTGCCAGCAGTATAGCCGGGCCCCAAGAGACCCAGTACTTC
>TRBJ2-1|-|15|TRBD2|TRBV5-1
CASSFSGRARNEQFF
TGCGCCAGCAGCTTTAGCGGGAGGGCTCGCAATGAGCAGTTCTTC
>TRBJ1-3|many|15|TRBD1|TRBV28
CASSLRGPSGNTIYF
TGTGCCAGCAGCCTCAGGGGGCCCTCTGGAAACACCATATATTTT
>TRBJ2-1|many|14|TRBD2|TRBV28
CASMESGRASEQFF
TGTGCCAGCATGGAAAGCGGGAGGGCCAGTGAGCAGTTCTTC
>TRBJ1-1|-|16|-|TRBV7-9
CASSLGPVAMRTEAFF
TGTGCCAGCAGCTTAGGGCCGGTGGCAATGAGGACTGAAGCTTTCTTT
>TRBJ1-4|-|15|-|TRBV7-9
CASSLGTVSNEKLFF
TGTGCCAGCAGCTTAGGGACAGTGTCTAATGAAAAACTGTTTTTT
>TRBJ1-5|-|14|-|TRBV5-5
CASTLGGSNQPQHF
TGTGCCAGCACTCTCGGTGGGAGCAATCAGCCCCAGCATTTT
>TRBJ1-1|many|11|-|TRBV2
CALRGNTEAFF
TGTGCCCTCAGGGGGAACACTGAAGCTTTCTTT
>TRBJ2-2|many|14|TRBD2|TRBV28
CASSFLAGTGELFF
TGTGCCAGCAGTTTCCTAGCGGGAACCGGGGAGCTGTTTTTT
>TRBJ2-7|few|16|TRBD2|TRBV20-1
CSARDGSGRALYEQYF
TGCAGTGCTAGAGATGGTAGCGGGAGGGCCTTGTACGAGCAGTACTTC
>TRBJ1-2|few|16|-|TRBV20-1
CSAPPGGERINYGYTF
TGCAGTGCTCCTCCGGGGGGCGAACGTATTAACTATGGCTACACCTTC
>TRBJ2-2|-|13|-|TRBV2
CASITGITGELFF
TGTGCCAGCATCACAGGGATAACCGGGGAGCTGTTTTTT
>TRBJ2-2|-|12|TRBD1|TRBV20-1
CSATQGDGELFF
TGCAGTGCTACACAGGGGGACGGGGAGCTGTTTTTT
>TRBJ2-2|-|13|-|TRBV9
CASSVQTTGELFF
TGTGCCAGCAGCGTACAGACCACCGGGGAGCTGTTTTTT